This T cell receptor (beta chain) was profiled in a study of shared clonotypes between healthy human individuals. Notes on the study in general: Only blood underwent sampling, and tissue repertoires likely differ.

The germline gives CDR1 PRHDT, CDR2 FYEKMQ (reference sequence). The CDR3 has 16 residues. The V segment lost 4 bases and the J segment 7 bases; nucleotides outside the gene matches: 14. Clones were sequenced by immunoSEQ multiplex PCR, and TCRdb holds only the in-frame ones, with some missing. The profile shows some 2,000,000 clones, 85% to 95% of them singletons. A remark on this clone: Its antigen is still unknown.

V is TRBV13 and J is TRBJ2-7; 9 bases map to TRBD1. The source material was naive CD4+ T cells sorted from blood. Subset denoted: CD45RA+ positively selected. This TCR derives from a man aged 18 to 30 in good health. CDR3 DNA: TGTGCCAGCAGCTCTCCAGCCACAGGGGGCGCTGGGGAGCAGTACTTC. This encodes CASSSPATGGAGEQYF.